These T cell receptor beta chains were read from a single sample in a study of metastatic and nonmetastatic thyroid tumors. TCRdb re-analyzed the PCR reads through MiXCR. The sample records 35,000 to 50,000 clones, roughly 12% being singletons. Material: blood. The origin of the receptors is a female donor with papillary thyroid cancer or a benign thyroid nodule (not recorded which). Some clones in this sample may be carry-over from other donors' samples. CDR3s include the opening cysteine and the closing phenylalanine or tryptophan. The D gene is left open where the match is weak. Clone size appears in some rows only: once, few, many, or a class for an expanded clone.

J gene: TRBJ1-1
clone size: many
D gene: TRBD1
V gene: TRBV10-2
CDR3 protein: CASQGQGATEAFF
CDR3 DNA: TGCGCCAGCCAGGGACAGGGGGCCACTGAAGCTTTCTTT

J gene: TRBJ2-1
clone size: many
D gene: -
V gene: TRBV7-9
CDR3 protein: CASSLSYEQFF
CDR3 DNA: TGTGCCAGCAGCTTATCCTATGAGCAGTTCTTC

J gene: TRBJ2-7
clone size: many
D gene: TRBD2
V gene: TRBV19
CDR3 protein: CASSTRASGMGSYEQYF
CDR3 DNA: TGTGCCAGTAGTACTCGGGCTAGCGGGATGGGCTCCTACGAGCAGTACTTC

J gene: TRBJ1-1
clone size: -
D gene: -
V gene: TRBV6-4
CDR3 protein: CATRREAVGTVAFF
CDR3 DNA: TGTGCCACCCGAAGAGAGGCTGTGGGCACTGTAGCTTTCTTT

J gene: TRBJ2-7
clone size: -
D gene: -
V gene: TRBV5-1
CDR3 protein: CASSLDGGSYEQYF
CDR3 DNA: TGCGCCAGCAGCTTGGACGGCGGCTCCTACGAGCAGTACTTC

J gene: TRBJ1-4
clone size: many
D gene: -
V gene: TRBV4-1
CDR3 protein: CASSQKRGEDPRKLFF
CDR3 DNA: TGCGCCAGCAGCCAGAAGAGAGGAGAGGATCCTAGGAAACTGTTTTTT

J gene: TRBJ2-7
clone size: many
D gene: TRBD2
V gene: TRBV10-3
CDR3 protein: CAISESAGLAGAYEQYF
CDR3 DNA: TGTGCCATCAGTGAGTCTGCCGGACTAGCGGGGGCCTACGAGCAGTACTTC

J gene: TRBJ1-5
clone size: many
D gene: -
V gene: TRBV20-1
CDR3 protein: CSATNAGGNQPQHF
CDR3 DNA: TGCAGTGCAACCAACGCAGGGGGCAATCAGCCCCAGCATTTT

J gene: TRBJ2-3
clone size: once
D gene: -
V gene: TRBV7-8
CDR3 protein: CATIGTVRHTDTQYF
CDR3 DNA: TGTGCCACCATAGGGACCGTGAGGCACACAGATACGCAGTATTTT

J gene: TRBJ1-2
clone size: many
D gene: TRBD1
V gene: TRBV6-1
CDR3 protein: CASSLNRDSYGYTF
CDR3 DNA: TGTGCCAGCAGTCTTAACCGGGACAGCTATGGCTACACCTTC

J gene: TRBJ1-1
clone size: -
D gene: -
V gene: TRBV19
CDR3 protein: CAISDQGPEAFF
CDR3 DNA: TGTGCCATTAGCGATCAAGGCCCCGAAGCTTTCTTT

J gene: TRBJ1-2
clone size: -
D gene: -
V gene: TRBV28
CDR3 protein: CASCCNYGYTF
CDR3 DNA: TGTGCCAGCTGTTGCAACTATGGCTACACCTTC

J gene: TRBJ2-7
clone size: many
D gene: TRBD2
V gene: TRBV9
CDR3 protein: CASSAMGLAGGYEQYF
CDR3 DNA: TGTGCCAGCAGCGCCATGGGGCTAGCGGGAGGTTACGAGCAGTACTTC

J gene: TRBJ1-2
clone size: many
D gene: -
V gene: TRBV7-9
CDR3 protein: CASSLVIANYDYTF
CDR3 DNA: TGTGCCAGCAGCCTAGTTATAGCTAACTATGACTACACCTTC

J gene: TRBJ1-1
clone size: many
D gene: -
V gene: TRBV6-1
CDR3 protein: CASRASRSTEAFF
CDR3 DNA: TGTGCCAGCAGAGCCTCCAGGAGCACTGAAGCTTTCTTT

J gene: TRBJ2-3
clone size: -
D gene: -
V gene: TRBV11-3
CDR3 protein: CASSVVGYTDTQYF
CDR3 DNA: TGTGCCAGCAGCGTGGTCGGGTACACAGATACGCAGTATTTT

J gene: TRBJ2-1
clone size: many
D gene: TRBD2
V gene: TRBV2
CDR3 protein: CASSESSGIYNEQFF
CDR3 DNA: TGTGCCAGCAGTGAATCTAGCGGGATATACAATGAGCAGTTCTTC

J gene: TRBJ2-1
clone size: many
D gene: -
V gene: TRBV7-7
CDR3 protein: CASSRDLGYEQFF
CDR3 DNA: TGTGCTAGCAGCCGAGACCTTGGATATGAGCAGTTCTTC